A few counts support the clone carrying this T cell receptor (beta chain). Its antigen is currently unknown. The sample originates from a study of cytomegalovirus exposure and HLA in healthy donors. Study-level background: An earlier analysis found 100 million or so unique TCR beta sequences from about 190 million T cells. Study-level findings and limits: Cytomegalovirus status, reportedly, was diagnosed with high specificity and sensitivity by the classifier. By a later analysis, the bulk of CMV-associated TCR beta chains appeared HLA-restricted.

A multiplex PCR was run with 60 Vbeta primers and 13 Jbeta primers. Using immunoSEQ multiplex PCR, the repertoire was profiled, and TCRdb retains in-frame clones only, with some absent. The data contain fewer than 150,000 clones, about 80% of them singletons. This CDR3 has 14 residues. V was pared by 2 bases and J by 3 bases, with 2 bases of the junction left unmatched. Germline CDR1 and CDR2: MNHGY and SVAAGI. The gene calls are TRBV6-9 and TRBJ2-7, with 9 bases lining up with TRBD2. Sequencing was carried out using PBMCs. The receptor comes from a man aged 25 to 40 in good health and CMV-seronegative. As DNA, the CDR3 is TGTGCCAGCAGTTATCAGACTAGCGGCTACGAGCAGTACTTC. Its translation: CASSYQTSGYEQYF.